Included here is one T cell receptor (beta chain) sequence, with context. Its antigen is still unknown. These data originate in a study of shared clonotypes between healthy human individuals. Study results and caveats: The genetic and exposure-history diversity represented was limited by few donors.

How the authors handled the data: In the immunoSEQ data, sequences were junction-only and lacked quality scores, so filtering differed. Libraries were prepared by immunoSEQ multiplex PCR; TCRdb keeps only in-frame clonotypes and omits some of them. V, J and clone size were drawn from that table, and D and trimming were deduced from the DNA. The profile shows 450,000 to 500,000 clones, roughly four fifths of them singletons. The clonotype originates from a woman between 35 and 50 years old in good health. Some clones in this sample may be carry-over from other donors' samples. Sequenced: PBMCs.

CDR3 protein: CARQGHQETQYF. DNA for the CDR3: TGTGCCAGACAGGGGCACCAAGAGACCCAGTACTTC. The J gene is TRBJ2-5, the V gene TRBV2; 7 nucleotides match TRBD1. Looked up from germline, CDR1 is SNHLY and CDR2 is FYNNEI. The CDR3 length is 12 residues. After removal of 9 bases from V and 0 bases from J, the junction contained 1 base not matched to a gene.